In this sample, the clone carrying this T cell receptor beta chain turned up once. Assay: immunoSEQ multiplex PCR; the TCRdb copy retains only in-frame clones and omits some. The sample includes under 50,000 clones, roughly 90% seen only once; the top ten take around 1.2%. Time point meaning: peak reinfection, 3 to 8 weeks after reinfection detection. TCR sequencing was done directly ex vivo on sorted cells, without expansion in vitro. This sample is part of a study of memory CD8 T cells in hepatitis C reinfection. The wider study: Between 3 and 8 weeks after reinfection detection, peak samples were drawn.

Per the germline V gene, CDR1 is SEHNR and CDR2 is FQNEAQ (reference sequence). CDR3 length: 16 amino acids. The V segment lost 3 bases and the J segment 3 bases; nucleotides outside the gene matches: 7. The TCR originated in a man aged 18 to 30 with hepatitis C virus infection. This chain links TRBV7-9 with TRBJ2-1; 8 bases agree with TRBD1. Sequenced sample: naive CD8+ T cells sorted from blood. The CDR3 coding sequence is TGTGCCAGCAGCTTTGTTCAGACAGGGGTCTACAATGAGCAGTTCTTC. This gives the protein CASSFVQTGVYNEQFF.